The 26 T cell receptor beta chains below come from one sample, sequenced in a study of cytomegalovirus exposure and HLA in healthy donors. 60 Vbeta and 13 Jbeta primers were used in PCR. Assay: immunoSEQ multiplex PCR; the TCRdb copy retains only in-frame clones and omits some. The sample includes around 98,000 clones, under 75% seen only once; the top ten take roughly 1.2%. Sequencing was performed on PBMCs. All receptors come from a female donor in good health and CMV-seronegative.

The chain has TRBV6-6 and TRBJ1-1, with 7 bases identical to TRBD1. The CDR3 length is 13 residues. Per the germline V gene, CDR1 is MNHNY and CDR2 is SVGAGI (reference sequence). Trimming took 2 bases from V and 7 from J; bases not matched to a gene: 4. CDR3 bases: TGTGCCAGCAGTTACCCGACAGGGTTTGAAGCTTTCTTT. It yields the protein CASSYPTGFEAFF.

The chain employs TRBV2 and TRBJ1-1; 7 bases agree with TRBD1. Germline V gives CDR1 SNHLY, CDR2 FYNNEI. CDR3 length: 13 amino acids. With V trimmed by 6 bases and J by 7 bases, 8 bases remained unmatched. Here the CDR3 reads CASRATGDSEAFF. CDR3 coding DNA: TGTGCCAGCAGAGCAACAGGGGATAGTGAAGCTTTCTTT.

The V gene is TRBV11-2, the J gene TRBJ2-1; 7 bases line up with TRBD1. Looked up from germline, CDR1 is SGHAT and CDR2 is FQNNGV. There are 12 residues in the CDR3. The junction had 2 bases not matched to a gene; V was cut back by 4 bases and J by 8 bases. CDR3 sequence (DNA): TGTGCCAGCAGCTCAACAGGGGATGAGCAGTTCTTC. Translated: CASSSTGDEQFF.

The CDR3 sequence is CASSEWAGGNQPQHF. The CDR3 nucleotides are TGTGCCAGCAGTGAATGGGCCGGGGGGAATCAGCCCCAGCATTTT. The chain carries TRBV6-1 and TRBJ1-5, with D maybe TRBD1 (5 bases). The CDR3 totals 15 residues. Germline V CDR1 and CDR2: MNHNS, SASEGT. The V and J ends lost 2 bases and 4 bases respectively, with 12 bases between them.

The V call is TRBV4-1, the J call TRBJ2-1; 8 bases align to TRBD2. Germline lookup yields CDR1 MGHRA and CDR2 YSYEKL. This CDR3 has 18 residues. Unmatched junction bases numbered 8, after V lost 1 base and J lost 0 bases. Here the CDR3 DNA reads TGCGCCAGCAGCCAAGTCCCGGGACTAGGGAGCTCCTACAATGAGCAGTTCTTC. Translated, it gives CASSQVPGLGSSYNEQFF.

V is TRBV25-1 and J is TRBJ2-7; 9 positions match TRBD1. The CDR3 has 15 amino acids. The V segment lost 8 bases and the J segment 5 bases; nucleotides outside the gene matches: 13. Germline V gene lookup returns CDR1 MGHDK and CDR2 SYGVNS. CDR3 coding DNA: TGTGCCAGCGCCCGGCTCGGGACAGGGTTGCACGAGCAGTACTTC. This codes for CASARLGTGLHEQYF.

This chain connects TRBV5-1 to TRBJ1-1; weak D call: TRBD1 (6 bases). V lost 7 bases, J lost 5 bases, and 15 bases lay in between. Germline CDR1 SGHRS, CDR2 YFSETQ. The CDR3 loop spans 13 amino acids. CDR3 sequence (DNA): TGCGCCAGCGGCAGACAGGTCGGAACTGAAGCTTTCTTT. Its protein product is CASGRQVGTEAFF. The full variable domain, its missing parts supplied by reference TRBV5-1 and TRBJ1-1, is KAGVTQTPRYLIKTRGQQVTLSCSPISGHRSVSWYQQTPGQGLQFLFEYFSETQRNKGNFPGRFSGRQFSNSRSEMNVSTLELGDSALYLCASGRQVGTEAFFGQGTRLTVV.

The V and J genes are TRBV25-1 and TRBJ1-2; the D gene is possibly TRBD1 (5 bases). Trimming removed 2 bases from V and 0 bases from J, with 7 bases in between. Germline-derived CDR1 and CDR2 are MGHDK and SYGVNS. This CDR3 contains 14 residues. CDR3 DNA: TGTGCCAGCAGTGAACCAGGGACTAACTATGGCTACACCTTC. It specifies CASSEPGTNYGYTF.

The CDR3 nucleotides are TGTGCCAGCAGTGATCCGACTACAGGGGGGCGGGAGCTTGAAAATGAGCAGTTCTTC. This translates into CASSDPTTGGRELENEQFF. The chain links TRBV2 to TRBJ2-1; D may be TRBD1 (8 bases). CDR1 SNHLY and CDR2 FYNNEI come from the germline V gene. Trimming removed 3 bases from V and 7 bases from J, with 28 bases in between. This CDR3 contains 19 residues.

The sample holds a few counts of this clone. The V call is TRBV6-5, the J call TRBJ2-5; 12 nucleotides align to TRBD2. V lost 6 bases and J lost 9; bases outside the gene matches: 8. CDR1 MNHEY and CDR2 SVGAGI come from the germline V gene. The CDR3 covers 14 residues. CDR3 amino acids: CASRYPGTSGSQYF. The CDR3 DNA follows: TGTGCCAGCAGATATCCGGGGACTAGCGGGTCCCAGTACTTC.

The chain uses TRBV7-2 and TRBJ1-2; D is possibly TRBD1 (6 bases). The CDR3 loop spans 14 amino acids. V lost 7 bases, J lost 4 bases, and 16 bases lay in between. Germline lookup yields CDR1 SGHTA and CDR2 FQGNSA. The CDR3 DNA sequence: TGTGCCAGCAACAAGGTACAGGGCCTCTATGGCTACACCTTC. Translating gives CASNKVQGLYGYTF.

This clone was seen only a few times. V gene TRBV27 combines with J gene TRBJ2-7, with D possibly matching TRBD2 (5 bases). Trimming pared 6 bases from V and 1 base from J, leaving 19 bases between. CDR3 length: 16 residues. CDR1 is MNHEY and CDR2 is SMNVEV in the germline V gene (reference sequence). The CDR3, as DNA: TGTGCCAGCAGAACGCCGGGGTCAGCCGTTTCCTACGAGCAGTACTTC. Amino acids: CASRTPGSAVSYEQYF.

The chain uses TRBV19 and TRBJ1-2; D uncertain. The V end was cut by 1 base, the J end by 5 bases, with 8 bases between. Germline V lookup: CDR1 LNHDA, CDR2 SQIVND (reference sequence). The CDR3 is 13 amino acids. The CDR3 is CASSIGEGYGYTF. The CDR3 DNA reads TGTGCCAGTAGTATAGGGGAGGGTTATGGCTACACCTTC.

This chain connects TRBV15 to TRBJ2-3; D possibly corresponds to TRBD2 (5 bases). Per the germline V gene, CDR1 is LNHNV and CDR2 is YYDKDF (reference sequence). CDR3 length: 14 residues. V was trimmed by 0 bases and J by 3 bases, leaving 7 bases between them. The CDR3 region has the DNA TGTGCCACCAGCAGAGACCGGAGGACAGATACGCAGTATTTT. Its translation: CATSRDRRTDTQYF. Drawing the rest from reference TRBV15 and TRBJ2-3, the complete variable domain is DAMVIQNPRYQVTQFGKPVTLSCSQTLNHNVMYWYQQKSSQAPKLLFHYYDKDFNNEADTPDNFQSRRPNTSFCFLDIRSPGLGDTAMYLCATSRDRRTDTQYFGPGTRLTVL.

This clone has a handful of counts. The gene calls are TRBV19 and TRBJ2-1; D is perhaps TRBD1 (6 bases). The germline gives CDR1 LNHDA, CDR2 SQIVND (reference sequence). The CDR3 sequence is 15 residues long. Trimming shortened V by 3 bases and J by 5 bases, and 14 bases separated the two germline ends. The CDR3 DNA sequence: TGTGCCAGTAGTATTAGGTGGGGGCGAGACAATGAGCAGTTCTTC. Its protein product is CASSIRWGRDNEQFF.

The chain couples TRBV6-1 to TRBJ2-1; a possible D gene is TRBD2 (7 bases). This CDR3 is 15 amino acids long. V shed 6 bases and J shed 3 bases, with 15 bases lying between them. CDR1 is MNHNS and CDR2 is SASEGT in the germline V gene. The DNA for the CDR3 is TGTGCCAGCAGCAGGAGCGGGACAATCTACAATGAGCAGTTCTTC. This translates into CASSRSGTIYNEQFF.

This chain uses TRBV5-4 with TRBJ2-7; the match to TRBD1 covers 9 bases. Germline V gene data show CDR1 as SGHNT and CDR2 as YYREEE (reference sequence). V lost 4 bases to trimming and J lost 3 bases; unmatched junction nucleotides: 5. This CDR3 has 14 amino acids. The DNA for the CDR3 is TGTGCCAGCAGCCCCGGGACAGGGTACTACGAGCAGTACTTC. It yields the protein CASSPGTGYYEQYF.

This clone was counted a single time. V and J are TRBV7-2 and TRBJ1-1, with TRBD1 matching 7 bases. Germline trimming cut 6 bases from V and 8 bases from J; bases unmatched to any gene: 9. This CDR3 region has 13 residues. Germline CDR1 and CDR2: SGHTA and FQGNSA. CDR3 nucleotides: TGTGCCAGCAGTCTTCAGGGGGAGACAGAAGCTTTCTTT. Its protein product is CASSLQGETEAFF.

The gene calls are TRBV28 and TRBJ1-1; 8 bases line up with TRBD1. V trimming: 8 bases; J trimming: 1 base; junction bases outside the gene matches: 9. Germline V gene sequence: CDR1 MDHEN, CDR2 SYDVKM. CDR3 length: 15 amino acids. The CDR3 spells CASHPPRGRNTEAFF. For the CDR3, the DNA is TGTGCCAGCCACCCCCCCAGGGGGCGGAACACTGAAGCTTTCTTT.

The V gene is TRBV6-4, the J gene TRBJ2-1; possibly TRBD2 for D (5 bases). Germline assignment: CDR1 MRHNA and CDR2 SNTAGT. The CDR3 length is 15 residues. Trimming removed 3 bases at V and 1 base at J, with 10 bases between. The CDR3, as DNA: TGTGCCAGCAGTGAAAACTCGGGATCCTACAATGAGCAGTTCTTC. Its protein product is CASSENSGSYNEQFF.

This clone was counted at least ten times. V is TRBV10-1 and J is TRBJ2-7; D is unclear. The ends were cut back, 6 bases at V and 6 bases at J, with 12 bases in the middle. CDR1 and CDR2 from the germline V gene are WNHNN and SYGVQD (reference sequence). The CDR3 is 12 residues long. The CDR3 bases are TGCGCCAGCAGCCGTGGCTCTTCCGAGCAGTACTTC. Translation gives CASSRGSSEQYF.

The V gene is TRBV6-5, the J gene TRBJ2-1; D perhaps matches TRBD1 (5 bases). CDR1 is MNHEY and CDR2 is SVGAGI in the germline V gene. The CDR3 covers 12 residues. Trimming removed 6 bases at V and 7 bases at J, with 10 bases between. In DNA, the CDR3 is TGTGCCAGCAGGGCACCAGGGAATGAGCAGTTCTTC. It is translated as CASRAPGNEQFF.

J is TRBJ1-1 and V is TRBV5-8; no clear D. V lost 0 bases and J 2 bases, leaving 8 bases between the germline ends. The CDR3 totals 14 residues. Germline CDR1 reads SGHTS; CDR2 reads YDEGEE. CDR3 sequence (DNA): TGTGCCAGCAGCTTGGTAGCCACAAACACTGAAGCTTTCTTT. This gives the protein CASSLVATNTEAFF.

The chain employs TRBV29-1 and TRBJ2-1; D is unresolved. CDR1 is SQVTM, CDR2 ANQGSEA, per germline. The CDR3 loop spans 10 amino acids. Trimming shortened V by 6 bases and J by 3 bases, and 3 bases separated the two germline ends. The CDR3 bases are TGCAGCGTCCACTACAATGAGCAGTTCTTC. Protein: CSVHYNEQFF.

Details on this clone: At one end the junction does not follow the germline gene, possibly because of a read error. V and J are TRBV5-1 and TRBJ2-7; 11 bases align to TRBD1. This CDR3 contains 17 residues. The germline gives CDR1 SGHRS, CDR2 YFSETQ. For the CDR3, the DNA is TGCGTCAGCAGCTCCTACATCTGGACAGGGGGCTACGACGAGCAGTACTTC. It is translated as CVSSSYIWTGGYDEQYF.

The DNA for the CDR3 is TGTGCCAGCAGCGCACTTCCCAGGGCTTTCTTT. Amino acids: CASSALPRAFF. The chain links TRBV7-9 to TRBJ1-1; D not resolved. CDR1 and CDR2 from the germline V gene are SEHNR and FQNEAQ (reference sequence). V was pared by 5 bases and J by 11 bases, with 12 bases between. This CDR3 comprises 11 residues.